A single sample is the source of the 30 T cell receptor beta chains below, sequenced in a study of blood T cell repertoires in COVID-19. The protocol was immunoSEQ multiplex PCR, while the TCRdb copy is restricted to in-frame clones and leaves out a portion. Here the sample spans about 120,000 clones, 70% to 90% being singletons. Sequenced input: peripheral blood. The source of these receptors is a man in his 60s with acute or convalescent COVID-19.

This chain connects TRBV5-1 to TRBJ2-1; the D gene is possibly TRBD2 (5 bases). This CDR3 is built from 15 residues. Trimming removed 0 bases at V and 10 bases at J, with 17 bases between. Germline CDR1 and CDR2: SGHRS and YFSETQ. In nucleotides, the CDR3 is TGCGCCAGCAGCTTGGTAACGGACTCGCGAGGCGAGCAGTTCTTC. It is translated as CASSLVTDSRGEQFF.

The chain links TRBV7-3 to TRBJ2-2, with 10 bases aligning to TRBD2. Germline V gene data show CDR1 as SGHTA and CDR2 as FQGTGA. The CDR3 contains 16 residues. V was pared by 5 bases and J by 1 base, with 4 bases of the junction left unmatched. Here the CDR3 reads CASSQGTSVNTGELFF. DNA of the CDR3: TGTGCCAGCAGCCAAGGGACTAGCGTGAACACCGGGGAGCTGTTTTTT.

The CDR3 here is CASSLRAGAETQYF. CDR3 coding DNA: TGTGCCAGCAGCTTAAGGGCGGGAGCGGAGACCCAGTACTTC. The gene calls are TRBV7-8 and TRBJ2-5; 7 nucleotides line up with TRBD2. The CDR3 runs to 14 residues. Germline CDR1 SGHVS, CDR2 FQNEAQ. With V trimmed by 2 bases and J by 5 bases, 5 bases remained unmatched.

V gene TRBV5-8 combines with J gene TRBJ2-7; D unresolved. V lost 0 bases, J lost 2 bases, and 15 bases lay in between. Germline loops: CDR1 SGHTS, CDR2 YDEGEE. The CDR3 is made up of 16 amino acids. For the CDR3, the DNA is TGTGCCAGCAGCTTGGCCCAAGAGGTCACTCCCTACGAGCAGTACTTC. Protein: CASSLAQEVTPYEQYF.

The chain joins TRBV18 to TRBJ2-1; 13 nucleotides agree with TRBD2. V gave up 3 bases and J gave up 12 bases; unmatched junction bases: 23. The CDR3 covers 20 residues. From germline, CDR1 is KGHSH and CDR2 LQKENI. CDR3 residues: CASSPWGTSGNGDDPWGQFF. Written as DNA, the CDR3 is TGTGCCAGCTCACCTTGGGGGACTAGCGGGAATGGGGACGATCCATGGGGGCAGTTCTTC. The full variable domain, in which reference TRBV18 and TRBJ2-1 provide the parts outside the CDR3, is NAGVMQNPRHLVRRRGQEARLRCSPMKGHSHVYWYRQLPEEGLKFMVYLQKENIIDESGMPKERFSAEFPKEGPSILRIQQVVRGDSAAYFCASSPWGTSGNGDDPWGQFFGPGTRLTVL.

This clone was observed a single time. This chain joins TRBV28 and TRBJ1-1; D possibly corresponds to TRBD1 (6 bases). CDR1 MDHEN and CDR2 SYDVKM come from the germline V gene. The ends were cut back, 8 bases at V and 7 bases at J, with 17 bases in the middle. The CDR3 runs to 13 residues. CDR3 sequence (DNA): TGTGCCAGCGCAATACAGGGAACCATTGAAGCTTTCTTT. Its translation: CASAIQGTIEAFF.

The V gene is TRBV19, the J gene TRBJ2-1; 8 bases are a match to TRBD2. V shed 7 bases, J shed 5 bases, and the junction held 7 bases outside the gene matches. This CDR3 region has 14 residues. Germline assignment: CDR1 LNHDA and CDR2 SQIVND (reference sequence). In DNA form, the CDR3 reads TGTGCCAGTACCCGGCGGGAGGTTAACAATGAGCAGTTCTTC. Amino acids: CASTRREVNNEQFF.

This clone was observed a few times. The chain recombines TRBV7-9 with TRBJ1-5, with D perhaps TRBD1 (6 bases). This CDR3 is built from 14 residues. With 5 bases removed from V and 1 base from J, the gap between germline ends came to 9 bases. CDR1 is SEHNR and CDR2 is FQNEAQ in the germline V gene (reference sequence). CDR3 sequence (DNA): TGTGCCAGCAGCCGGACAGAGAGCAATCAGCCCCAGCATTTT. Its translation: CASSRTESNQPQHF.

The CDR3 loop reads CASSQDTVVGQPQHF. The DNA for the CDR3 is TGTGCCAGCAGCCAGGACACGGTAGTAGGTCAGCCCCAGCATTTT. V usage is TRBV3-1 (or the pseudogene TRBV3-2) and J usage is TRBJ1-5; tentatively, D is TRBD1 (5 bases). CDR1 and CDR2 from the germline V gene are LGHDT and YNNKEL (reference sequence). Trimming shortened V by 3 bases and J by 6 bases, and 15 bases separated the two germline ends. The CDR3 extends over 15 amino acids.

The rearrangement uses TRBV6-2 or TRBV6-3 and TRBJ2-1; TRBD2 matches at 8 bases. CDR3 length: 14 amino acids. The germline V gene has CDR1 MNHEY and CDR2 SVGEGT. V gave up 2 bases and J gave up 6 bases; unmatched junction bases: 3. The CDR3 reads CASSYNLAGNEQFF. In nucleotides, the CDR3 is TGTGCCAGCAGTTACAACCTAGCGGGCAATGAGCAGTTCTTC.

CDR3 amino acids: CASSPAGQANTGELFF. CDR3 DNA: TGTGCCAGCAGCCCCGCGGGGCAGGCGAACACCGGGGAGCTGTTTTTT. The chain employs TRBV4-2 and TRBJ2-2, with a weak D call TRBD2 (6 bases). The ends were cut back, 4 bases at V and 0 bases at J, with 12 bases in the middle. CDR1 is LGHNA, CDR2 YNFKEQ, per germline. The CDR3 covers 16 residues.

The chain joins TRBV5-5 to TRBJ2-7; 7 bases map to TRBD1. Trimming at V came to 7 bases and at J to 1 base, leaving 5 bases not matched to a gene. The length of the CDR3 is 13 residues. Germline V gene sequence: CDR1 SGHKS, CDR2 YYEKEE (reference sequence). CDR3 sequence: CASVKGQSYEQYF. In DNA, the CDR3 is TGTGCCAGCGTAAAGGGACAGTCCTACGAGCAGTACTTC. The full variable domain, rest sourced from reference TRBV5-5 and TRBJ2-7, is DAGVTQSPTHLIKTRGQQVTLRCSPISGHKSVSWYQQVLGQGPQFIFQYYEKEERGRGNFPDRFSARQFPNYSSELNVNALLLGDSALYLCASVKGQSYEQYFGPGTRLTVT.

This chain's CDR3 is CASSVSSQKPLSSYNSPLHF. CDR3 sequence (DNA): TGTGCCAGCAGCGTCTCCTCCCAAAAGCCGCTAAGCTCCTATAATTCACCCCTCCACTTT. The chain combines TRBV9 with TRBJ1-6; no clear D. The CDR3 extends over 20 amino acids. In germline, CDR1 is SGDLS, CDR2 YYNGEE. The V end lost 2 bases, the J end lost 0 bases, and 21 bases lay between the germline ends. Full variable domain (rest looked up from reference TRBV9 and TRBJ1-6): DSGVTQTPKHLITATGQRVTLRCSPRSGDLSVYWYQQSLDQGLQFLIQYYNGEERAKGNILERFSAQQFPDLHSELNLSSLELGDSALYFCASSVSSQKPLSSYNSPLHFGNGTRLTVT.

The genes are TRBV7-9 and TRBJ2-7; 7 positions agree with TRBD1. With V trimmed by 1 base and J by 7 bases, 7 bases remained unmatched. The length of the CDR3 is 14 residues. CDR1 and CDR2 (germline): SEHNR, FQNEAQ (reference sequence). Written as DNA, the CDR3 is TGTGCCAGCAGCTTAGAAGGGACAGTCCGGGAGCAGTACTTC. Amino acids: CASSLEGTVREQYF.

This clone has more than one count but fewer than ten. The DNA of the CDR3 is TGTGCCAGCAGCTTTGGGAGGTCCTACGAGCAGTACTTC. This gives the protein CASSFGRSYEQYF. The chain couples TRBV5-6 to TRBJ2-7, with D tentatively TRBD2 (6 bases). From germline, CDR1 is SGHDT and CDR2 YYEEEE. The CDR3 runs 13 residues. V lost 2 bases and J 1 base, leaving 7 bases between the germline ends.

The V and J genes are TRBV7-3 and TRBJ2-1; TRBD2 agrees at 8 bases. Germline V lookup: CDR1 SGHTA, CDR2 FQGTGA. CDR3 length equals 15 residues. The V segment lost 4 bases and the J segment 7 bases; nucleotides outside the gene matches: 9. The CDR3 coding sequence is TGTGCCAGCAGCTCGTCCGGCGGGAGGTTTAATGAGCAGTTCTTC. It encodes CASSSSGGRFNEQFF.

This clone was seen only once. V gene TRBV2 combines with J gene TRBJ1-5, with a possible D match to TRBD1 (5 bases). Trimming removed 2 bases at V and 5 bases at J, with 10 bases between. CDR3 length: 14 residues. Per the germline V gene, CDR1 is SNHLY and CDR2 is FYNNEI. CDR3 DNA sequence: TGTGCCAGCAGTGAACAGGGTAGAGATCAGCCCCAGCATTTT. Protein product: CASSEQGRDQPQHF.

The chain employs TRBV28 and TRBJ1-2; weak D call: TRBD1 (6 bases). The CDR3 sequence is 14 residues long. V lost 6 bases to trimming and J lost 5 bases, with 16 bases between them. The germline gives CDR1 MDHEN, CDR2 SYDVKM. DNA for the CDR3: TGTGCCAGCAGCCTTACGGGGGGGGCGTATGGCTACACCTTC. It encodes CASSLTGGAYGYTF.

This chain uses TRBV19 with TRBJ1-6; D is uncertain. Germline CDR1 is LNHDA and CDR2 is SQIVND (reference sequence). This CDR3 region has 12 residues. Trimming removed 5 bases at V and 14 bases at J, with 13 bases between. CDR3: CASSPQTGALHF. As DNA, the CDR3 is TGTGCCAGTAGTCCCCAGACCGGGGCCCTCCACTTT.

This chain connects TRBV3-1 (or the pseudogene TRBV3-2) to TRBJ2-7, with a possible D match to TRBD2 (6 bases). V lost 6 bases and J lost 4, with 13 bases in between. CDR1 is LGHDT, CDR2 YNNKEL, per germline (reference sequence). CDR3 size: 13 residues. The CDR3 DNA follows: TGTGCCAGCAGGGTACGGGGGTCATACGAGCAGTACTTC. The encoded protein is CASRVRGSYEQYF.

This rearrangement joins TRBV20-1 to TRBJ2-7, with TRBD1 matching 7 bases. With V trimmed by 3 bases and J by 4 bases, 0 bases remained unmatched. This CDR3 spans 11 amino acids. The germline V gene encodes CDR1 DFQATT and CDR2 SNEGSKA (reference sequence). The CDR3 DNA sequence: TGCAGTGCTAGGGGACAGTACGAGCAGTACTTC. Translated, it gives CSARGQYEQYF.

The rearrangement uses TRBV10-3 and TRBJ2-5, with a possible D match to TRBD2 (6 bases). This CDR3 is built from 13 residues. CDR1 is ENHRY, CDR2 SYGVKD, per germline. Trimming took 4 bases from V and 5 from J, leaving 11 bases between them. The CDR3 is CAISVGGPETQYF. In DNA, the CDR3 is TGTGCCATCAGTGTAGGAGGGCCGGAGACCCAGTACTTC.

Remarks on this clone: The germline gene is not matched at one end of the junction; a read error may be the cause. The chain employs TRBV2 and TRBJ2-7; weak D call: TRBD1 (6 bases). This CDR3 comprises 13 residues. In germline, CDR1 is SNHLY, CDR2 FYNNEI. The CDR3, as DNA: TGTGCCAGCAGTGAGGTCAGGGAGCAGGGGCAGTACTTT. Protein: CASSEVREQGQYF.

The chain is built from TRBV7-2 and TRBJ1-2, with 10 positions matching TRBD1. V lost 3 bases, J lost 7 bases, and 8 bases stayed unmatched. Germline V gene sequence: CDR1 SGHTA, CDR2 FQGNSA. CDR3 length equals 15 residues. The CDR3 reads CASSFPGQGMFGYTF. The DNA of the CDR3 is TGTGCCAGCAGCTTCCCGGGACAGGGGATGTTTGGCTACACCTTC. Complete variable domain (other parts from reference TRBV7-2 and TRBJ1-2): GAGVSQSPSNKVTEKGKDVELRCDPISGHTALYWYRQSLGQGLEFLIYFQGNSAPDKSGLPSDRFSAERTGGSVSTLTIQRTQQEDSAVYLCASSFPGQGMFGYTFGSGTRLTVV.

This rearrangement joins TRBV6-2 or TRBV6-3 to TRBJ2-1, with TRBD2 matching 8 bases. From germline, CDR1 is MNHEY and CDR2 SVGEGT. Unmatched junction bases numbered 5, after V lost 2 bases and J lost 8 bases. The CDR3 covers 14 residues. DNA for the CDR3: TGTGCCAGCAGTTACAGCGGGAGTACCGATGAGCAGTTCTTC. Translated, it gives CASSYSGSTDEQFF.

The chain couples TRBV11-2 to TRBJ1-1; 9 bases agree with TRBD1. Trimming cost V 5 bases and J 3 bases; bases outside gene matches: 10. This CDR3 is built from 16 residues. Germline-derived CDR1 and CDR2 are SGHAT and FQNNGV. The CDR3 nucleotides read TGTGCCAGCAGCGCGACAGGGGGAAGATGGGACACTGAAGCTTTCTTT. Protein sequence: CASSATGGRWDTEAFF.

The chain is built from TRBV19 and TRBJ1-5; D unclear. V lost 0 bases, J lost 1 base, and 10 bases lay in between. CDR1 is LNHDA and CDR2 is SQIVND in the germline V gene (reference sequence). The CDR3 contains 16 residues. The CDR3 region has the DNA TGTGCCAGTAGTATAGAGTCCGGGAAGAGCAATCAGCCCCAGCATTTT. Residues: CASSIESGKSNQPQHF. Combining the CDR3 with reference TRBV19 and TRBJ1-5 gives the whole variable domain DGGITQSPKYLFRKEGQNVTLSCEQNLNHDAMYWYRQDPGQGLRLIYYSQIVNDFQKGDIAEGYSVSREKKESFPLTVTSAQKNPTAFYLCASSIESGKSNQPQHFGDGTRLSIL.

There are a few counts of this clone. This chain connects TRBV19 to TRBJ2-2, with D perhaps TRBD1 (6 bases). The germline V gene encodes CDR1 LNHDA and CDR2 SQIVND (reference sequence). This CDR3 region has 14 residues. Deletions cut 7 bases from V and 6 bases from J, with 15 bases between. CDR3 nucleotides: TGTGCCAGTAATGATCGGCAGGGGTCCGGGGAGCTGTTTTTT. Protein sequence: CASNDRQGSGELFF. The variable domain in full, with the rest retrieved from reference TRBV19 and TRBJ2-2, is DGGITQSPKYLFRKEGQNVTLSCEQNLNHDAMYWYRQDPGQGLRLIYYSQIVNDFQKGDIAEGYSVSREKKESFPLTVTSAQKNPTAFYLCASNDRQGSGELFFGEGSRLTVL.

The V and J genes are TRBV7-2 and TRBJ1-5, with D hard to call. V was cut by 4 bases and J by 4 bases, with 8 bases left in between. Germline CDR1 SGHTA, CDR2 FQGNSA. The CDR3 contains 13 residues. This CDR3 is CASSYQLNQPQHF. The DNA for the CDR3 is TGTGCCAGCAGCTACCAGTTAAATCAGCCCCAGCATTTT.

The rearrangement joins TRBV7-6 to TRBJ2-5, with 11 nucleotides matching TRBD1. The germline gives CDR1 SGHVS, CDR2 FNYEAQ. Unmatched junction bases numbered 7, after V lost 2 bases and J lost 2 bases. This CDR3 has 17 residues. CDR3 sequence: CASSLHRRDRGQETQYF. The DNA for the CDR3 is TGTGCCAGCAGCTTACATCGCCGGGACAGGGGGCAAGAGACCCAGTACTTC.